This T cell receptor beta chain was recovered during a study of control samples from healthy donors and cancer patients. Repertoires were generated with immunoSEQ multiplex PCR, while TCRdb's copy carries only in-frame clones and drops some. The sample yields fewer than 300,000 clones, about four fifths seen once. CDR3 length: 16 amino acids. V was trimmed by 0 bases and J by 4 bases, leaving 12 bases between them. Germline values: CDR1 SGHTA, CDR2 FQGTGA. The sample consisted of PBMCs. This sequence originates from a woman aged 60-75 years with lung cancer. The chain has TRBV7-3 and TRBJ2-2; a possible D gene is TRBD1 (6 bases). The DNA for the CDR3 is TGTGCCAGCAGCTTAACGGTGGGGGCTGGCACCGGGGAGCTGTTTTTT. Its translation: CASSLTVGAGTGELFF.